This section outlines one TCR beta chain sequence together with its context. Its binding antigen is unknown. It has no much larger one-base neighbor in the sample; base qualities were not kept. Samples from volunteer blood donors who had recovered from COVID-19 were contributed by a second Seattle source. The collaborating institutions used their own protocols to collect whole blood in K2EDTA tubes. For TCRbeta analysis, collaborators shipped samples in one of three forms: frozen whole blood, isolated PBMCs, or DNA extracted from either of those sample types. TCRbeta CDR3 regions were amplified from genomic DNA using the immunoSEQ Assay, a bias-controlled multiplex PCR. In the authors' own workflow: Within the assay, amplification of reference gene primers was used to estimate how many nucleated cells each sample contained. To quantify the absolute abundance of each unique TCRbeta CDR3 rearrangement, sequence reads were collapsed and filtered. For each sample, productive Simpson clonality was calculated by taking the square root of Simpson's diversity index across productive rearrangements. Sourced from immuneACCESS, this table was stored by TCRdb with only in-frame sequences that have V and J called. A share of the clones is absent; for the studies checked, an unresolved V gene accounts for under half, and the remainder has no known explanation. That table furnishes V, J and clone size, whereas the DNA furnished D and trimming. Counted in this sample were under 350,000 clones; 83% of them appeared once. Clones ranked in the top ten supply 8.5% to 9.5% of the sample.

These data come from a study of blood T cell repertoires in COVID-19 (TCRdb year 2020). With respect to the entire study: Collaborator samples came from the United States, Italy and Spain and covered acute and convalescent phases of COVID-19. The material from the prospective study consisted of cDNA or gDNA derived from T cells, B-cell-depleted T cells, or PBMCs. The dataset comprised deeply sampled blood TCRbeta repertoires from subjects exposed to, actively infected with, or recovered from COVID-19. The repertoires were released in a freely available public database meant as a resource for research on the immune response to SARS-CoV-2. Samples were obtained from the ongoing ImmuneRACE study (first 160 participants) and from over a thousand subjects provided by 6 global collaborators. The sample metadata nearly always contained a de-identified subject ID, COVID-19 status, age in years and sex. HLA class I and class II types, where available, came from metadata supplied by the sample provider rather than from assay-based typing. On the study overall, not on this receptor specifically: How much clinical and demographic metadata was included differed by source and by participant, and the metadata was provided uncurated.

Compared with germline, V lacks 0 bases and J lacks 10 bases; bases without a gene match: 7. Looking up the germline V gene yields CDR1 SGHRS and CDR2 YFSETQ. The CDR3, cysteine through phenylalanine, is 15 amino acids long. The DNA shown is the 45-base CDR3, in frame from base 1. Material for sequencing was peripheral blood. The chain uses TRBV5-1 and TRBJ2-1, with 10 bases aligning to TRBD2. The TCR sequence derives from a woman aged 50 to 60 who had recovered from COVID-19. The sequenced DNA is TGCGCCAGCAGCTTGGCCACTAGCGGGGTTATCGAGCAGTTCTTC. Translated, this gives CASSLATSGVIEQFF.